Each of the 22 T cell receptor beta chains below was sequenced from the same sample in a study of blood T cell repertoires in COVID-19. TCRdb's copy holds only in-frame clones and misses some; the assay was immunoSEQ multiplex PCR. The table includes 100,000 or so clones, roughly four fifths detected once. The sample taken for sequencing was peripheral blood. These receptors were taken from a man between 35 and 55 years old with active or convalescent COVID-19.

CDR3 sequence reads: CASSRDRGWEPQHF. Written as DNA, the CDR3 is TGTGCCAGTAGCCGGGACAGGGGGTGGGAGCCCCAGCATTTT. The genes are TRBV19 and TRBJ1-5; TRBD1 matches 11 bases. CDR1 is LNHDA and CDR2 is SQIVND in the germline V gene (reference sequence). The V gene end was trimmed by 6 bases and the J gene end by 8 bases; junction bases not matched to a gene: 6. The CDR3 is made up of 14 amino acids.

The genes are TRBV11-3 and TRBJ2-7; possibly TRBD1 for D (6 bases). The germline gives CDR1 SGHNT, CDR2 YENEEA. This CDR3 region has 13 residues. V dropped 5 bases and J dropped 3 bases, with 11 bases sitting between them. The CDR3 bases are TGTGCCAGCAGCCCGACAGGAAACTACGAGCAGTACTTC. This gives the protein CASSPTGNYEQYF.

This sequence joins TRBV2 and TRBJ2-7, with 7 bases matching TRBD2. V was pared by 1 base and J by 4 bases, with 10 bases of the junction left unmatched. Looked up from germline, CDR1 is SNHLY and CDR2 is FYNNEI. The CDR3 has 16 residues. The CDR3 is CASSEEGPGGTYEQYF. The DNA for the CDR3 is TGTGCCAGCAGTGAAGAAGGTCCGGGAGGAACATACGAGCAGTACTTC.

Written as DNA, the CDR3 is TGTGCCAGCAGCGCGCGGGGGGGCCAGTTACACAATGAGCAGTTCTTC. This translates into CASSARGGQLHNEQFF. J is TRBJ2-1 and V is TRBV4-2, with 9 bases matching TRBD2. The germline gives CDR1 LGHNA, CDR2 YNFKEQ. There are 16 residues in the CDR3. V gave up 5 bases and J gave up 5 bases; unmatched junction bases: 10.

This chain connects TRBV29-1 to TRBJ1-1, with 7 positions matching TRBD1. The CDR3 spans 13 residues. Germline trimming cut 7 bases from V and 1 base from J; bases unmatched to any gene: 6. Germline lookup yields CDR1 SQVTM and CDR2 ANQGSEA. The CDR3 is CSALQGTNTEAFF. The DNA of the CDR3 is TGCAGCGCACTACAGGGGACGAACACTGAAGCTTTCTTT.

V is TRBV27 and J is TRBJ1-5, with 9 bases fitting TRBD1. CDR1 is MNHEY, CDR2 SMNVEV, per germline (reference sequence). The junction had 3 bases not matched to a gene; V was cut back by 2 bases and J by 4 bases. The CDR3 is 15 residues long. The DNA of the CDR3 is TGTGCCAGCAGTTTACTCGGACAGGGGAATCAGCCCCAGCATTTT. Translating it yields CASSLLGQGNQPQHF.

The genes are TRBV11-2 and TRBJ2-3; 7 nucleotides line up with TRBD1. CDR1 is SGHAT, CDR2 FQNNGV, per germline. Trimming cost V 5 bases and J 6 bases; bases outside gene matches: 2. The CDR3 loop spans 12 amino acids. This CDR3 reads CASSETGDTQYF. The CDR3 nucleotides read TGTGCCAGCAGCGAGACAGGGGATACGCAGTATTTT.

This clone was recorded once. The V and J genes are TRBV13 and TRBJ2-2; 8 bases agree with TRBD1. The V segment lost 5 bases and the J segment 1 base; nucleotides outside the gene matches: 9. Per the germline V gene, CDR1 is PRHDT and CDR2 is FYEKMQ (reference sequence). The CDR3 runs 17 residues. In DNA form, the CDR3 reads TGTGCCAGCAGCCCCCCAAGGACAGGGATGAACACCGGGGAGCTGTTTTTT. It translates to CASSPPRTGMNTGELFF.

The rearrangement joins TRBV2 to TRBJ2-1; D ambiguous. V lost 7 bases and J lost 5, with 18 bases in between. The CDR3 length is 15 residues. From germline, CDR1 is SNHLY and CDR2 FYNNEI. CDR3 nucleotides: TGTGCCAGCACCCCGGCACCTCCTGCGGACAATGAGCAGTTCTTC. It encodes CASTPAPPADNEQFF.

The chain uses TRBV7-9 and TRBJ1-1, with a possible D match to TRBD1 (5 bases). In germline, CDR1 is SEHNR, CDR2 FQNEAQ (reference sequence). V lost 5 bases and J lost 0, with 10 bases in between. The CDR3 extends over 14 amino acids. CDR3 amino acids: CASSPDRLNTEAFF. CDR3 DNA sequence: TGTGCCAGCAGCCCCGACAGACTGAACACTGAAGCTTTCTTT.

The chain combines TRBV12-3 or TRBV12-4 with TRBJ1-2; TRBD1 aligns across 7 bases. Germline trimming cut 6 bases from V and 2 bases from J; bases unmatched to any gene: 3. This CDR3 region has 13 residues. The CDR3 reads CASRETGNYGYTF. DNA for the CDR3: TGTGCCAGCAGGGAGACAGGGAACTATGGCTACACCTTC.

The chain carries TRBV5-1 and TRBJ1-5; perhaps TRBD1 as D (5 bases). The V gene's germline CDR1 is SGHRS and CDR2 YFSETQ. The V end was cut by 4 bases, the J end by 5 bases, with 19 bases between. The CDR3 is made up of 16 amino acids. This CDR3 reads CASSPSGGKQDQPQHF. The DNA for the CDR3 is TGCGCCAGCAGCCCGTCGGGGGGTAAACAGGATCAGCCCCAGCATTTT.

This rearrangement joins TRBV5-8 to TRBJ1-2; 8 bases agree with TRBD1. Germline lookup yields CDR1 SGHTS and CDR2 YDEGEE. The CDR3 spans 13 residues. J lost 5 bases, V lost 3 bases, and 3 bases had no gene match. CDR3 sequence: CASSSGQGYGYTF. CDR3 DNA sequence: TGTGCCAGCAGCTCAGGACAGGGATATGGCTACACCTTC.

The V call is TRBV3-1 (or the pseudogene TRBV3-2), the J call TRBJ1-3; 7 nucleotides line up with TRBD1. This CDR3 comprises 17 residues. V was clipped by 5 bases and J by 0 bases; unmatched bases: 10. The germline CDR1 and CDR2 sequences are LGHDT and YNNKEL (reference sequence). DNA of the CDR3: TGTGCCAGCAGCACTCGACAGGGACGACTCTCTGGAAACACCATATATTTT. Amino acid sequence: CASSTRQGRLSGNTIYF.

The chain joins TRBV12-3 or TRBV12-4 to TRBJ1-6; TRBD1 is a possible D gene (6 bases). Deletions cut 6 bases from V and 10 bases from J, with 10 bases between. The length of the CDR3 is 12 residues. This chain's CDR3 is CASRLQGSPLHF. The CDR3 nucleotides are TGTGCCAGCAGATTACAGGGCTCACCCCTCCACTTT.

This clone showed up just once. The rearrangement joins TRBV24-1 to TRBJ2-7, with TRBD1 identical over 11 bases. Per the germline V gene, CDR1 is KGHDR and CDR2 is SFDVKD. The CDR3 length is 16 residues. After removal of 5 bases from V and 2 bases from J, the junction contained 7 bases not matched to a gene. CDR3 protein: CATSVMGQGVTYEQYF. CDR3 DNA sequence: TGTGCCACCAGTGTTATGGGACAGGGGGTGACCTACGAGCAGTACTTC.

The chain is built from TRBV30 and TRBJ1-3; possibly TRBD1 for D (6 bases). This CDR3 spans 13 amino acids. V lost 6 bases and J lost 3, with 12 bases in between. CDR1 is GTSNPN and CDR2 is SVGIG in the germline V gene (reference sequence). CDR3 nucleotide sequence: TGTGCCTGCTTAGGGGGGGTTGGAAACACCATATATTTT. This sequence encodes CACLGGVGNTIYF.

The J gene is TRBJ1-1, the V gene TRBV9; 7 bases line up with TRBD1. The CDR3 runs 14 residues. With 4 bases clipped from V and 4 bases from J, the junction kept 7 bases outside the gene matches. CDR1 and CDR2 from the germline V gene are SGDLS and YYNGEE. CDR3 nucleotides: TGTGCCAGCAGCCCCATTGCAGGGGGCACTGAAGCTTTCTTT. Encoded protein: CASSPIAGGTEAFF. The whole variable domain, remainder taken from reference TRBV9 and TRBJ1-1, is DSGVTQTPKHLITATGQRVTLRCSPRSGDLSVYWYQQSLDQGLQFLIQYYNGEERAKGNILERFSAQQFPDLHSELNLSSLELGDSALYFCASSPIAGGTEAFFGQGTRLTVV.

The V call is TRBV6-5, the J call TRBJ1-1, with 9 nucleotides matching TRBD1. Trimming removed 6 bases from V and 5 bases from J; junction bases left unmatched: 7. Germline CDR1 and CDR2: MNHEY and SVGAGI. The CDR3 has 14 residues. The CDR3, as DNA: TGTGCCAGCAGATCCGGGACAGGGAGTACTGAAGCTTTCTTT. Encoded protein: CASRSGTGSTEAFF.

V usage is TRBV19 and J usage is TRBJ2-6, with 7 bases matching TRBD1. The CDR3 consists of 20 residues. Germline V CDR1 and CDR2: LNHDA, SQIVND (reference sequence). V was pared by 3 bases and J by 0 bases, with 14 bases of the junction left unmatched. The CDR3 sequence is CASSIPTGKILRSGANVLTF. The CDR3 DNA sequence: TGTGCCAGTAGTATTCCGACAGGGAAGATTTTGCGCTCTGGGGCCAACGTCCTGACTTTC.

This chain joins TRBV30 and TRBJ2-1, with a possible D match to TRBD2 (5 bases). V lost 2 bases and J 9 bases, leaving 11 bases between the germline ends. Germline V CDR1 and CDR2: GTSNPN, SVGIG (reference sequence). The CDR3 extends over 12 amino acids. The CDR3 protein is CAWSILVSEQFF. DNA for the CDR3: TGTGCCTGGAGTATACTAGTTTCTGAGCAGTTCTTC.

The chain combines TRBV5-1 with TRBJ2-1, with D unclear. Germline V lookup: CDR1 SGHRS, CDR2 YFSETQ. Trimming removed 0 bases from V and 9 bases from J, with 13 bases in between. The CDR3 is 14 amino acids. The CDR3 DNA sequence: TGCGCCAGCAGCTTGGCCCGCGGAACGGGTGAGCAGTTCTTC. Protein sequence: CASSLARGTGEQFF.